These 29 T cell receptor beta chains originate from one sample sequenced in a study of CD8 T cells in Susac syndrome. The RNA input was about 0.45 to 1 ug, and it was reverse transcribed with random hexamers. TCRdb reprocessed the immunoSEQ multiplex PCR reads via MiXCR and lists one record per CDR3 protein. The repertoire includes about 150,000 distinct CDR3 sequences, about 91% of them detected once, and 0.08% sits in the top ten. The sample was CD4+ T cells from PBMCs. The receptors were gathered from a human donor in good health.

The CDR3 loop reads CSARDSSGIGEQYF. The CDR3 bases are TGCAGTGCTAGAGATTCGTCGGGAATTGGCGAGCAGTACTTC. V is TRBV20-1 and J is TRBJ2-7; weak D call: TRBD2 (5 bases). The CDR3 length is 14 residues. Per the germline V gene, CDR1 is DFQATT and CDR2 is SNEGSKA (reference sequence). V was shortened by 0 bases and J by 6 bases, with 15 bases between the two germline ends.

The chain employs TRBV4-3 and TRBJ1-2; D possibly corresponds to TRBD1 (6 bases). With 0 bases removed from V and 2 bases from J, the gap between germline ends came to 22 bases. From germline, CDR1 is LGHNA and CDR2 YSLEER. This CDR3 has 19 amino acids. The CDR3 spells CASSQEGLGGPLLNYGYTF. CDR3 nucleotides: TGCGCCAGCAGCCAAGAAGGATTAGGGGGACCCCTACTCAACTATGGCTACACCTTC.

The rearrangement uses TRBV20-1 and TRBJ2-2; D may be TRBD2 (7 bases). The CDR3 covers 13 residues. Trimming cost V 6 bases and J 5 bases, with 13 bases left between them. From germline, CDR1 is DFQATT and CDR2 SNEGSKA (reference sequence). The CDR3 nucleotides are TGCAGTGCGGGGGGGGCTTTAACCGGGGAGCTGTTTTTT. Protein: CSAGGALTGELFF.

As for this clonotype: The junction shows a germline mismatch at one end, possibly a read error. The chain is built from TRBV9 and TRBJ2-5; 7 nucleotides agree with TRBD2. Germline V gene data show CDR1 as SGDLS and CDR2 as YYNGEE. The CDR3 length is 15 residues. CDR3 nucleotide sequence: TGTGCCAGCAGTTCCCCGGGGGGAAACCAAGGGACCCAGTACTTC. Residues: CASSSPGGNQGTQYF.

The V and J genes are TRBV6-1 and TRBJ2-7, with D perhaps TRBD1 (5 bases). Germline CDR1 MNHNS, CDR2 SASEGT. The CDR3 extends over 16 amino acids. The ends were cut back, 4 bases at V and 5 bases at J, with 21 bases in the middle. Here the CDR3 reads CASSGKGQADENEQYF. DNA of the CDR3: TGTGCCAGCAGTGGAAAGGGGCAGGCTGATGAGAACGAGCAGTACTTC.

The gene calls are TRBV5-4 and TRBJ1-1, with a possible D match to TRBD1 (6 bases). Trimming removed 3 bases at V and 6 bases at J, with 18 bases between. Germline lookup yields CDR1 SGHNT and CDR2 YYREEE (reference sequence). This CDR3 is 15 amino acids long. The CDR3 spells CASSSFSGGEAEAFF. The DNA for the CDR3 is TGTGCCAGCAGCTCCTTCTCGGGGGGCGAAGCTGAAGCTTTCTTT.

V and J are TRBV7-2 and TRBJ1-2, with D unresolved. Deletions cut 4 bases from V and 4 bases from J, with 13 bases between. Germline CDR1 and CDR2: SGHTA and FQGNSA. This CDR3 is built from 14 residues. CDR3 sequence reads: CASSSYTDLYGYTF. In nucleotides, the CDR3 is TGTGCCAGCAGCTCCTATACGGACCTCTATGGCTACACCTTC.

The rearrangement links TRBV10-3 to TRBJ1-2; D is unclear. Germline V lookup: CDR1 ENHRY, CDR2 SYGVKD. V was pared by 3 bases and J by 9 bases, with 8 bases between. The CDR3 has 11 residues. The CDR3: CAISDGTSYTF. The CDR3 DNA reads as TGTGCCATCAGTGATGGCACGAGCTACACCTTC.

J is TRBJ1-5 and V is TRBV20-1, with a tentative D call TRBD1 (5 bases). Trimming pared 2 bases from V and 6 bases from J, leaving 8 bases between. Germline V gene sequence: CDR1 DFQATT, CDR2 SNEGSKA (reference sequence). There are 12 residues in the CDR3. Here the CDR3 reads CSARFRGQPQHF. CDR3 coding DNA: TGCAGTGCTAGATTTAGGGGTCAGCCCCAGCATTTT.

The gene calls are TRBV20-1 and TRBJ2-7; D could derive from TRBD1 or TRBD2 (5 bases each). CDR1 DFQATT and CDR2 SNEGSKA come from the germline V gene (reference sequence). The CDR3 contains 11 residues. V dropped 5 bases and J dropped 5 bases, with 10 bases sitting between them. The CDR3 protein is CSAQWGNEQYF. CDR3 DNA: TGCAGTGCTCAGTGGGGGAACGAGCAGTACTTC.

J is TRBJ2-3 and V is TRBV15; D is perhaps TRBD2 (5 bases). This CDR3 comprises 15 residues. In germline, CDR1 is LNHNV, CDR2 YYDKDF (reference sequence). The V end lost 5 bases, the J end lost 3 bases, and 15 bases lay between the germline ends. Here the CDR3 DNA reads TGTGCCACCAGCGCCTCCGGGGAGAGAACAGATACGCAGTATTTT. It translates to CATSASGERTDTQYF.

This clonotype was observed a single time. The rearrangement uses TRBV5-1 and TRBJ2-5; tentative D call: TRBD2 (5 bases). CDR1 and CDR2 (germline): SGHRS, YFSETQ. This CDR3 comprises 14 residues. Trimming took 1 base from V and 5 from J, leaving 12 bases between them. CDR3 in DNA: TGCGCCAGCAGCTTGCAACCGGGATCGGAGACCCAGTACTTC. This gives the protein CASSLQPGSETQYF. Looking up the rest from reference TRBV5-1 and TRBJ2-5 gives the full variable domain: KAGVTQTPRYLIKTRGQQVTLSCSPISGHRSVSWYQQTPGQGLQFLFEYFSETQRNKGNFPGRFSGRQFSNSRSEMNVSTLELGDSALYLCASSLQPGSETQYFGPGTRLLVL.

A single count supports this clonotype. The V gene is TRBV18, the J gene TRBJ2-1; 10 nucleotides agree with TRBD2. Trimming at V came to 6 bases and at J to 8 bases, leaving 7 bases not matched to a gene. The germline CDR1 and CDR2 sequences are KGHSH and LQKENI. The CDR3 is 14 residues long. The CDR3 region is CASSPVAGGHEQFF. DNA of the CDR3: TGTGCCAGCTCTCCGGTAGCGGGGGGCCATGAGCAGTTCTTC.

The gene calls are TRBV9 and TRBJ2-5; tentatively, D is TRBD2 (6 bases). Germline CDR1 reads SGDLS; CDR2 reads YYNGEE. The CDR3 contains 15 residues. Trimming cost V 2 bases and J 8 bases, with 19 bases left between them. The CDR3 loop reads CASSVGGPGQGTQYF. Written as DNA, the CDR3 is TGTGCCAGCAGCGTGGGGGGACCTGGCCAGGGAACCCAGTACTTC. The full variable domain, in which reference TRBV9 and TRBJ2-5 provide the parts outside the CDR3, is DSGVTQTPKHLITATGQRVTLRCSPRSGDLSVYWYQQSLDQGLQFLIQYYNGEERAKGNILERFSAQQFPDLHSELNLSSLELGDSALYFCASSVGGPGQGTQYFGPGTRLLVL.

This clonotype has only one observation. This chain connects TRBV28 to TRBJ2-1, with D perhaps TRBD2 (6 bases). V was clipped by 4 bases and J by 2 bases, with 15 bases between them. The CDR3 has 16 amino acids. Germline V gene lookup returns CDR1 MDHEN and CDR2 SYDVKM. CDR3 DNA: TGTGCCAGCAGTTCCTTCGGGGGAGCTACCTACAATGAGCAGTTCTTC. Translated: CASSSFGGATYNEQFF. Full variable domain (rest looked up from reference TRBV28 and TRBJ2-1): DVKVTQSSRYLVKRTGEKVFLECVQDMDHENMFWYRQDPGLGLRLIYFSYDVKMKEKGDIPEGYSVSREKKERFSLILESASTNQTSMYLCASSSFGGATYNEQFFGPGTRLTVL.

The chain has TRBV6-5 and TRBJ2-3, with D tentatively TRBD2 (5 bases). Between the trimmed V and J ends, which lost 2 bases and 2 bases, there was a span of 8 bases. CDR1 and CDR2 (germline): MNHEY, SVGAGI. CDR3 length equals 14 residues. CDR3 loop: CASSYKRSTDTQYF. The CDR3 DNA reads TGTGCCAGCAGTTACAAGCGGTCCACAGATACGCAGTATTTT.

The J gene is TRBJ2-2, the V gene TRBV3-1; 11 bases map to TRBD2. V lost 5 bases and J lost 4; bases outside the gene matches: 9. The CDR3 spans 17 residues. Germline CDR1 reads LGHDT; CDR2 reads YNNKEL (reference sequence). The CDR3 nucleotides read TGTGCCAGCAGCTACCGCACAGGGACTAGCGGCACCGGGGAGCTGTTTTTT. The encoded protein is CASSYRTGTSGTGELFF.

The CDR3 DNA follows: TGTGCCAGCAGTTACTCGATAGGGGGGAACACCGGGGAGCTGTTTTTT. This gives the protein CASSYSIGGNTGELFF. This chain uses TRBV6-5 with TRBJ2-2; tentative D call: TRBD1 (6 bases). Per germline, CDR1 MNHEY and CDR2 SVGAGI. This CDR3 has 16 amino acids. The V end lost 0 bases, the J end lost 1 base, and 9 bases lay between the germline ends.

CDR3: CASSLNLLNEQFF. In DNA form, the CDR3 reads TGTGCCAGCAGCTTAAACCTCCTCAATGAGCAGTTCTTC. The rearrangement links TRBV11-3 to TRBJ2-1; no firm D call. The germline CDR1 and CDR2 sequences are SGHNT and YENEEA. V gave up 2 bases and J gave up 6 bases, with 8 bases separating them. This CDR3 comprises 13 residues.

J is TRBJ1-5 and V is TRBV20-1; 7 bases align to TRBD1. Per the germline V gene, CDR1 is DFQATT and CDR2 is SNEGSKA (reference sequence). The CDR3 loop spans 18 amino acids. The junction had 17 bases not matched to a gene; V was cut back by 3 bases and J by 3 bases. The CDR3 nucleotides are TGCAGTGCTAGTTTTAGGTCCGCGGGACAGAAAATCAATCAGCCCCAGCATTTT. Residues: CSASFRSAGQKINQPQHF.

This chain links TRBV7-9 with TRBJ2-7, with 9 nucleotides matching TRBD1. V shed 7 bases and J 5 bases; nucleotides not matched to a gene: 12. The CDR3 spans 15 residues. From germline, CDR1 is SEHNR and CDR2 FQNEAQ (reference sequence). The CDR3 sequence: CASTSGQGKRDEQYF. The CDR3 DNA sequence: TGTGCCAGCACCAGCGGACAGGGGAAAAGAGACGAGCAGTACTTC.

The chain carries TRBV12-3 or TRBV12-4 and TRBJ2-3, with D tentatively TRBD2 (6 bases). The CDR3 loop spans 17 amino acids. V lost 5 bases, J lost 0 bases, and 18 bases lay in between. The CDR3 nucleotides are TGTGCCAGCAGTCTGTTAACTAGCAGTTCTAGCACAGATACGCAGTATTTT. Translated: CASSLLTSSSSTDTQYF.

V gene TRBV6-5 combines with J gene TRBJ1-1; D perhaps matches TRBD1 (6 bases). Trimming removed 5 bases from V and 5 bases from J, with 12 bases in between. Germline CDR1 is MNHEY and CDR2 is SVGAGI. The CDR3 contains 13 residues. This CDR3 reads CASSNHRVTEAFF. The CDR3 coding sequence is TGTGCCAGCAGTAATCACAGGGTGACTGAAGCTTTCTTT.

The V call is TRBV6-1, the J call TRBJ2-1; tentatively, D is TRBD1 or TRBD2 (5 bases each). Looked up from germline, CDR1 is MNHNS and CDR2 is SASEGT. This CDR3 region has 15 residues. The V and J ends lost 7 bases and 0 bases respectively, with 13 bases between them. CDR3 nucleotide sequence: TGTGCCAGCACCGAGGGGCATTTCTCCTACAATGAGCAGTTCTTC. Translation gives CASTEGHFSYNEQFF.

The V gene is TRBV30, the J gene TRBJ1-5; no clear D gene. Germline V CDR1 and CDR2: GTSNPN, SVGIG (reference sequence). The CDR3 contains 13 residues. Trimming removed 2 bases at V and 6 bases at J, with 11 bases between. CDR3 bases: TGTGCCTGGAGTCCAGGTGGGCTTCAGCCCCAGCATTTT. Translation: CAWSPGGLQPQHF.

The chain couples TRBV29-1 to TRBJ2-5; the D gene is possibly TRBD1 (6 bases). The germline V gene encodes CDR1 SQVTM and CDR2 ANQGSEA. This CDR3 region has 13 residues. The V and J ends lost 3 bases and 4 bases respectively, with 12 bases between them. The CDR3 reads CSVDGDRRETQYF. DNA of the CDR3: TGCAGCGTTGATGGAGACAGGCGAGAGACCCAGTACTTC.

This sequence joins TRBV5-6 and TRBJ2-2, with TRBD1 matching over 7 bases. CDR1 and CDR2 from the germline V gene are SGHDT and YYEEEE. CDR3 length equals 14 residues. After removal of 4 bases from V and 7 bases from J, the junction contained 7 bases not matched to a gene. CDR3 loop: CASSPIQGIGELFF. The DNA of the CDR3 is TGTGCCAGCAGCCCTATACAGGGGATCGGGGAGCTGTTTTTT.

The genes are TRBV6-1 and TRBJ2-3; 9 nucleotides agree with TRBD2. The CDR3 loop spans 15 amino acids. V shed 7 bases and J 4 bases; nucleotides not matched to a gene: 9. The germline gives CDR1 MNHNS, CDR2 SASEGT. This CDR3 reads CASNTGTSRADTQYF. CDR3 in DNA: TGTGCCAGCAATACCGGGACTAGCCGAGCAGATACGCAGTATTTT.

The V gene is TRBV20-1, the J gene TRBJ2-3, with D tentatively TRBD1 (6 bases). Germline-derived CDR1 and CDR2 are DFQATT and SNEGSKA (reference sequence). The V end was cut by 5 bases, the J end by 8 bases, with 11 bases between. The CDR3 has 11 residues. The DNA of the CDR3 is TGCAGTGCTGCCGACAGGACTACGCAGTATTTT. Translating gives CSAADRTTQYF.